A selection of T cell receptor beta chains follows, all from one sample in a study of cytomegalovirus exposure and HLA in healthy donors. Generated by immunoSEQ multiplex PCR, the TCRdb table keeps only in-frame clones and is missing some. The table includes around 150,000 clones, more than 85% detected once. The specimen sequenced was PBMCs. The receptor source for this set is a man between 18 and 29 years old in good health and CMV-seronegative. CDR3s include the opening cysteine and the closing phenylalanine or tryptophan. D genes are given only for firm matches. Not every row has a clone size; where given, it reads once, few, many or a size class.

.	TRBV30	TRBJ2-3	once	CAWSVRLDTQYF	TGTGCCTGGAGTGTCCGGTTAGATACGCAGTATTTT
.	TRBV18	TRBJ2-3	.	CASSPPGGDTQYF	TGTGCCAGCTCACCACCGGGAGGTGATACGCAGTATTTT
TRBD2	TRBV11-2	TRBJ2-5	.	CASSLRVSGGVETQYF	TGTGCCAGCAGCTTACGCGTTAGCGGGGGGGTAGAGACCCAGTACTTC
TRBD1	TRBV7-8	TRBJ1-5	.	CASGQGVDQPQHF	TGTGCCAGCGGACAGGGGGTCGATCAGCCCCAGCATTTT
.	TRBV18	TRBJ1-6	.	CASSPNGNSPLHF	TGTGCCAGCTCCCCTAACGGGAATTCACCCCTCCACTTT
TRBD1	TRBV7-2	TRBJ2-3	.	CASSLGWGPGGRGTQYF	TGTGCCAGCAGCTTAGGGTGGGGCCCAGGGGGCCGAGGTACGCAGTATTTT
TRBD1	TRBV11-2	TRBJ2-5	few	CASSKGQGGETQYF	TGTGCCAGCAGCAAGGGACAGGGAGGAGAGACCCAGTACTTC
TRBD2	TRBV9	TRBJ2-1	.	CASSVNQLAGISNEQFF	TGTGCCAGCAGCGTTAACCAACTAGCGGGGATAAGCAATGAGCAGTTCTTC
TRBD2	TRBV5-1	TRBJ2-1	.	CASSIGGGRGEQFF	TGCGCCAGCAGTATTGGCGGGGGGCGAGGTGAGCAGTTCTTC
TRBD1	TRBV5-5	TRBJ1-5	.	CASSLTGGDSNQPQHF	TGTGCCAGCAGCTTGACAGGGGGCGATTCCAATCAGCCCCAGCATTTT
.	TRBV6-5	TRBJ1-2	few	CASHPQGAGYTF	TGTGCCAGCCACCCCCAGGGCGCAGGCTACACCTTC
TRBD2	TRBV27	TRBJ2-1	.	CASSLNAGGPRGEQFF	TGTGCCAGCAGTTTAAACGCGGGAGGGCCTAGGGGTGAGCAGTTCTTC
.	TRBV6-1	TRBJ1-2	.	CASSEIRRGTGGYTF	TGTGCCAGCAGTGAAATCAGGAGGGGAACGGGCGGCTACACCTTC
.	TRBV30	TRBJ1-1	.	CAFRQNTEAFF	TGTGCATTCAGACAGAACACTGAAGCTTTCTTT
TRBD1	TRBV7-9	TRBJ1-5	.	CASSPSPGQGSGHQPQHF	TGTGCCAGCAGCCCTTCTCCGGGACAGGGTTCGGGTCATCAGCCCCAGCATTTT
TRBD1	TRBV6-1	TRBJ2-1	.	CASSERDRDLNEQFF	TGTGCCAGCAGTGAACGGGACAGGGACCTAAATGAGCAGTTCTTC
.	TRBV27	TRBJ2-3	.	CASSWSGGSTDTQYF	TGTGCCAGCAGTTGGTCCGGCGGAAGCACAGATACGCAGTATTTT
.	TRBV9	TRBJ1-1	.	CASSATPTGNTEAFF	TGTGCCAGCAGTGCCACCCCGACAGGGAACACTGAAGCTTTCTTT
.	TRBV4-2	TRBJ2-5	once	CASSQDSRAETQYF	TGTGCCAGCAGCCAAGATAGCAGGGCCGAGACCCAGTACTTC
.	TRBV5-1	TRBJ2-7	.	CASSGGQYEQYF	TGCGCCAGCAGCGGTGGACAATACGAGCAGTACTTC
TRBD2	TRBV5-6	TRBJ2-2	.	CASSFGLAGNGELFF	TGTGCCAGCAGCTTCGGTCTAGCGGGTAACGGGGAGCTGTTTTTT
.	TRBV5-6	TRBJ2-7	.	CASSPGRTVSYEQYF	TGTGCCAGCAGCCCGGGAAGGACTGTATCCTACGAGCAGTACTTC
.	TRBV9	TRBJ1-1	few	CASSPQQGNTEAFF	TGTGCCAGCAGCCCACAACAGGGGAACACTGAAGCTTTCTTT
.	TRBV29-1	TRBJ2-7	.	CSVEAGTGEQYF	TGCAGCGTTGAGGCCGGGACTGGCGAGCAGTACTTC
TRBD1	TRBV13	TRBJ1-3	.	CASSPRDRVNTIYF	TGTGCCAGCAGCCCCCGGGACAGGGTGAACACCATATATTTT
TRBD2	TRBV5-1	TRBJ2-5	.	CASSPGLASETQYF	TGCGCCAGCAGCCCGGGACTAGCCAGCGAGACCCAGTACTTC
.	TRBV27	TRBJ2-3	.	CASSSGVGTQYF	TGTGCCAGCAGTTCAGGGGTGGGTACGCAGTATTTT
.	TRBV28	TRBJ1-5	once	CASSLGEGQLLSNQPQHF	TGTGCCAGCAGTTTGGGTGAAGGACAGTTGTTGAGCAATCAGCCCCAGCATTTT
TRBD1	TRBV7-6	TRBJ1-4	.	CASSLELGTAEKLFF	TGTGCCAGCAGCTTAGAGTTAGGGACAGCCGAAAAACTGTTTTTT
TRBD1	TRBV5-1	TRBJ2-7	few	CASGQGLTYEQYF	TGCGCCAGTGGACAGGGGCTCACGTACGAGCAGTACTTC
.	TRBV5-1	TRBJ2-5	.	CASRSDQETQYF	TGCGCCAGCAGATCCGACCAAGAGACCCAGTACTTC